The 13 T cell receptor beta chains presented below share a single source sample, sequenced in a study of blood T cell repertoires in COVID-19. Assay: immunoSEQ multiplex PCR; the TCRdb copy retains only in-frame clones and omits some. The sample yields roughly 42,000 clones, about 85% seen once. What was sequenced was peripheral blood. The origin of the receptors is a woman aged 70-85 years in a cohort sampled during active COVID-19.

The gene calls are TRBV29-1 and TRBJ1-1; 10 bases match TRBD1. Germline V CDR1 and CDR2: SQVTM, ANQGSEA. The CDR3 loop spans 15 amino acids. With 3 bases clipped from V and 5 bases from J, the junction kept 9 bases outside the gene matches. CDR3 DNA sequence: TGCAGCGTTGAGGGCCCCGGGACAGGGGTGACTGAAGCTTTCTTT. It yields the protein CSVEGPGTGVTEAFF.

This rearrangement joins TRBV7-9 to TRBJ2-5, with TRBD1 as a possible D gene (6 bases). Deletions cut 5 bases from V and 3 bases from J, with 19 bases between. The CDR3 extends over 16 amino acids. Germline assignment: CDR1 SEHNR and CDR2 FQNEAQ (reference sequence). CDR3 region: CASSQIEWGRKETQYF. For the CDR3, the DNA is TGTGCCAGCAGCCAAATAGAGTGGGGGCGCAAAGAGACCCAGTACTTC.

The CDR3 region is CSASELRLATDTQYF. The CDR3 region has the DNA TGCAGTGCTAGTGAGTTGCGACTAGCCACAGATACGCAGTATTTT. The rearrangement links TRBV20-1 to TRBJ2-3; 7 bases are shared with TRBD2. V lost 3 bases and J lost 2; bases outside the gene matches: 8. This CDR3 region has 15 residues. Looked up from germline, CDR1 is DFQATT and CDR2 is SNEGSKA (reference sequence).

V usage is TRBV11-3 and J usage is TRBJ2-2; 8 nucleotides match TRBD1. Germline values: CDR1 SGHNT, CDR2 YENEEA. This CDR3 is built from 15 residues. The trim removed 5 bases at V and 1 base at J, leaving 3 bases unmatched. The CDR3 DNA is TGTGCCAGCAGCCCGGGACAGGTGAACACCGGGGAGCTGTTTTTT. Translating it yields CASSPGQVNTGELFF. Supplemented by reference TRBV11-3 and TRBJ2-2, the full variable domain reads EAGVVQSPRYKIIEKKQPVAFWCNPISGHNTLYWYLQNLGQGPELLIRYENEEAVDDSQLPKDRFSAERLKGVDSTLKIQPAELGDSAVYLCASSPGQVNTGELFFGEGSRLTVL.

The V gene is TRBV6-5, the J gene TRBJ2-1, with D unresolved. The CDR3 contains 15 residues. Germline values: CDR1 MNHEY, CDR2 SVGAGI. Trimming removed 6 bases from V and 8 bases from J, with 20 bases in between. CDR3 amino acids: CASRPAAGYDHEQFF. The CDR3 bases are TGTGCCAGCAGGCCCGCGGCCGGTTATGACCATGAGCAGTTCTTC.

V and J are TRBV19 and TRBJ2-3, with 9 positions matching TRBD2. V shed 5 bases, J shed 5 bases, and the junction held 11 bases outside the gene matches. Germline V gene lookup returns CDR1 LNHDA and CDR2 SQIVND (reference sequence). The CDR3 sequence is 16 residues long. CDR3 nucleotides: TGTGCCAGTAGTCCGCTTAGCGGGAGAAGTGGAGATACGCAGTATTTT. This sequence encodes CASSPLSGRSGDTQYF. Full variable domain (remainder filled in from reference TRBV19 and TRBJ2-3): DGGITQSPKYLFRKEGQNVTLSCEQNLNHDAMYWYRQDPGQGLRLIYYSQIVNDFQKGDIAEGYSVSREKKESFPLTVTSAQKNPTAFYLCASSPLSGRSGDTQYFGPGTRLTVL.

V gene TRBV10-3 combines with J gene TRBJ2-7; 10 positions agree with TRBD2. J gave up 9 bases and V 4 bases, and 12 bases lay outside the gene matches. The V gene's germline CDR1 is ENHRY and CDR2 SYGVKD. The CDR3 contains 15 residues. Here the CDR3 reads CAISAPGTSATVQYF. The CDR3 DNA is TGTGCCATCAGTGCCCCCGGGACTAGCGCAACGGTGCAGTACTTC.

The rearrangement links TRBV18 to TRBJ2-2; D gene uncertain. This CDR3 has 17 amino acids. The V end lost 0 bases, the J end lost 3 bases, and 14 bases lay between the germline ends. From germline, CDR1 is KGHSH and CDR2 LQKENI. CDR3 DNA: TGTGCCAGCTCACCACCGTCTACCCGAAAATACACCGGGGAGCTGTTTTTT. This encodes CASSPPSTRKYTGELFF.

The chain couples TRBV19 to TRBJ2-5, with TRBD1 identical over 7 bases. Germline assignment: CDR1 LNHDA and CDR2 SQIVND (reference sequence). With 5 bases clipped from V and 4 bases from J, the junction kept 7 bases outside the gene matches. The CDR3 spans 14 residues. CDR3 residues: CASSPTGTAETQYF. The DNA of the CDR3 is TGTGCCAGTAGTCCAACCGGGACAGCAGAGACCCAGTACTTC.

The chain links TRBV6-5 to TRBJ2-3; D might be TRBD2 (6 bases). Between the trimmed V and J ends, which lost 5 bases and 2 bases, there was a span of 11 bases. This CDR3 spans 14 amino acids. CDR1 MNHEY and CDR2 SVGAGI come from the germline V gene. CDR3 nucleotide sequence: TGTGCCAGCAGTCCTGGAGGGTCCACAGATACGCAGTATTTT. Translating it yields CASSPGGSTDTQYF.

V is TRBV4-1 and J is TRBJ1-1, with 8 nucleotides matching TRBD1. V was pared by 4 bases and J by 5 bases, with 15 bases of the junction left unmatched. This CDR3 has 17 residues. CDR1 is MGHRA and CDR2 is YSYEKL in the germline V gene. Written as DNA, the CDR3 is TGCGCCAGCAGCCCCGCGCCCCCCAGCCAGGGGGCTACTGAAGCTTTCTTT. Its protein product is CASSPAPPSQGATEAFF.

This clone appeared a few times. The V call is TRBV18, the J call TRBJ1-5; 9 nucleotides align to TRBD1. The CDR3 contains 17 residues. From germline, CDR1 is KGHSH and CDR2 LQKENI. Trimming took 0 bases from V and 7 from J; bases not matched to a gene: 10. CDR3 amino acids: CASSPPTTGGMGQPQHF. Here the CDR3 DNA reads TGTGCCAGCTCACCACCAACCACAGGGGGCATGGGACAGCCCCAGCATTTT.

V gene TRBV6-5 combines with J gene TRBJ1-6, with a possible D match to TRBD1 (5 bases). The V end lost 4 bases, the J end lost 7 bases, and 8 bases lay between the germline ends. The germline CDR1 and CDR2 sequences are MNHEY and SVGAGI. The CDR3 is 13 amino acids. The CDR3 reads CASSSQGNSPLHF. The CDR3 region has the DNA TGTGCCAGCAGTTCCCAGGGAAATTCACCCCTCCACTTT.